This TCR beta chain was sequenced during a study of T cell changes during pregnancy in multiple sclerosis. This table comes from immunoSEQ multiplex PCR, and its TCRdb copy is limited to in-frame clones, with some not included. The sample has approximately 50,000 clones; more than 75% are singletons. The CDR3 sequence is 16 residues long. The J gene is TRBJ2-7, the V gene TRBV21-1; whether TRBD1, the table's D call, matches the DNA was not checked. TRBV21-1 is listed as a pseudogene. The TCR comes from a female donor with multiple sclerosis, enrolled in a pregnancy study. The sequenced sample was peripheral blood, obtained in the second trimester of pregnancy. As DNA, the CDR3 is TGTGCCAGCAGCAAAAGGAGCACAGGGGACTCCTACGAGCAGTACTTC. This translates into CASSKRSTGDSYEQYF.